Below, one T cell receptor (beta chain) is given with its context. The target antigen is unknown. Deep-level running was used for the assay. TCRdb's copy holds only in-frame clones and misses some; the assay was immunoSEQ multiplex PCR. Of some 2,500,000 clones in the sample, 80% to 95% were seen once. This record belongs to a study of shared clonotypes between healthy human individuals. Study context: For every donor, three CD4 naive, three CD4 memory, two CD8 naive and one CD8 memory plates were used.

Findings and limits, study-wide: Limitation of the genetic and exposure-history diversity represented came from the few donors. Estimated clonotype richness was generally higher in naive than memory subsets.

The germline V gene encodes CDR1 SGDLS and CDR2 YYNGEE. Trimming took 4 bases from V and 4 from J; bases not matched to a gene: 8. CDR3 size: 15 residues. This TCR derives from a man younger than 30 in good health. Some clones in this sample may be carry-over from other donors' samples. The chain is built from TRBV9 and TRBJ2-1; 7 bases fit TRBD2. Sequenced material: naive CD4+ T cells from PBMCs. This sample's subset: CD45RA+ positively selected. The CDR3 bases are TGTGCCAGCAGCCCGGAGGGACTACCTTACAATGAGCAGTTCTTC. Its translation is CASSPEGLPYNEQFF.